These 28 T cell receptor beta chains came from one sample sequenced in a study of T cells after yellow fever vaccination. MiXCR, applied by TCRdb to the 5' RACE reads, yields one record per CDR3 protein. The data show some 400,000 distinct CDR3 sequences, with roughly 20% seen just once and over 15% held by the top ten. This specimen consisted of PBMCs, obtained before the yellow fever booster vaccination. All receptors come from a man aged 18 to 29 who received the YFV17D yellow fever vaccine.

V gene TRBV18 combines with J gene TRBJ1-2, with a possible D match to TRBD1 (6 bases). Germline assignment: CDR1 KGHSH and CDR2 LQKENI. There are 15 residues in the CDR3. V gave up 2 bases and J gave up 3 bases, with 13 bases separating them. In DNA, the CDR3 is TGTGCCAGCTCACCAACAGGGTCCTCCTACTATGGCTACACCTTC. It codes for CASSPTGSSYYGYTF.

The chain uses TRBV12-5 and TRBJ2-3; 7 nucleotides line up with TRBD2. The CDR3 runs to 14 residues. J gave up 2 bases and V 6 bases, and 5 bases lay outside the gene matches. Germline values: CDR1 LGHNT, CDR2 FRNRAP. In DNA, the CDR3 is TGTGCTAGTGGGAGCGGGGTGTCCACAGATACGCAGTATTTT. Its translation is CASGSGVSTDTQYF.

This clonotype was detected only a few times. This chain joins TRBV7-2 and TRBJ1-2, with D unclear. This CDR3 spans 14 amino acids. Germline V gene sequence: CDR1 SGHTA, CDR2 FQGNSA. The ends were cut back, 1 base at V and 8 bases at J, with 14 bases in the middle. The CDR3 coding sequence is TGTGCCAGCAGCTTAGAACCGCTATCTATCGGCTACACCTTC. Its protein product is CASSLEPLSIGYTF.

This clonotype was seen a few times. The J gene is TRBJ1-1, the V gene TRBV5-1, with D maybe TRBD1 (5 bases). CDR1 is SGHRS and CDR2 is YFSETQ in the germline V gene. V was trimmed by 0 bases and J by 0 bases, leaving 9 bases between them. The CDR3 covers 15 residues. CDR3 DNA sequence: TGCGCCAGCAGCTTGGGGGGCTGGTTGAACACTGAAGCTTTCTTT. It specifies CASSLGGWLNTEAFF.

This clonotype was recorded a few times. The chain has TRBV20-1 and TRBJ2-5, with D unclear. V lost 0 bases and J lost 5, with 13 bases in between. The CDR3 has 14 residues. Germline V gives CDR1 DFQATT, CDR2 SNEGSKA (reference sequence). CDR3 bases: TGCAGTGCTAGAGACGGACCCCTACTTGAGACCCAGTACTTC. This gives the protein CSARDGPLLETQYF.

This clonotype showed up just a few times. The V gene is TRBV4-1, the J gene TRBJ2-5, with 8 bases matching TRBD2. The CDR3 spans 15 residues. Germline CDR1 MGHRA, CDR2 YSYEKL. Trimming took 0 bases from V and 3 from J; bases not matched to a gene: 3. CDR3 nucleotides: TGCGCCAGCAGCCAAGATACCGGGAGGGAAGAGACCCAGTACTTC. Its protein product is CASSQDTGREETQYF.

The V call is TRBV7-2, the J call TRBJ2-4; 8 nucleotides agree with TRBD2. The V and J ends lost 5 bases and 6 bases, in that order; junction bases with no gene match: 6. This CDR3 contains 14 residues. Germline V gives CDR1 SGHTA, CDR2 FQGNSA. The CDR3 region is CASSPPGGVNIQYF. The CDR3, as DNA: TGTGCCAGCAGCCCACCGGGGGGGGTAAACATTCAGTACTTC.

V and J are TRBV4-1 and TRBJ2-7, with D perhaps TRBD1 (6 bases). The CDR3 has 18 residues. Trimming left V 0 bases short and J 4 bases short, with 22 bases between. Germline V gives CDR1 MGHRA, CDR2 YSYEKL. The CDR3 DNA reads TGCGCCAGCAGCCAAGACCAAGACCGGGACACATACCGATACGAGCAGTACTTC. Its translation: CASSQDQDRDTYRYEQYF.

This clonotype showed up just a few times. J is TRBJ2-1 and V is TRBV20-1; TRBD2 matches 9 bases. The germline V gene encodes CDR1 DFQATT and CDR2 SNEGSKA (reference sequence). CDR3 length: 14 amino acids. The V and J ends lost 2 bases and 8 bases, in that order; junction bases with no gene match: 7. Written as DNA, the CDR3 is TGCAGTGCTAGACTTGATAGCGGGGGAGATGAGCAGTTCTTC. This encodes CSARLDSGGDEQFF.

This clonotype turned up a few times. This rearrangement joins TRBV14 to TRBJ1-1, with unresolved D. The V gene's germline CDR1 is SGHDN and CDR2 FVKESK. V dropped 3 bases and J dropped 5 bases, with 13 bases sitting between them. The CDR3 covers 14 residues. DNA for the CDR3: TGTGCCAGCAGCCAGGATCAGATCCGGACTGAAGCTTTCTTT. Translating gives CASSQDQIRTEAFF.

This clonotype was detected only a few times. This chain joins TRBV12-3 or TRBV12-4 and TRBJ2-7; D tentatively reads TRBD1 or TRBD2 (5 bases each). The CDR3 spans 13 residues. Trimming took 4 bases from V and 2 from J, leaving 9 bases between them. Here the CDR3 DNA reads TGTGCCAGCAGTTATAGGGGAGCCTACGAGCAGTACGTC. It specifies CASSYRGAYEQYV.

CDR3 bases: TGTGCCACCAGTGACCCCGGACAGAAGAACACCGGGGAGCTGTTTTTT. As protein: CATSDPGQKNTGELFF. This sequence joins TRBV24-1 and TRBJ2-2, with a weak D call TRBD1 (6 bases). The V and J ends lost 4 bases and 1 base respectively, with 12 bases between them. Per the germline V gene, CDR1 is KGHDR and CDR2 is SFDVKD. CDR3 length equals 16 residues.

The CDR3 sequence is CANAWDTEAFF. The CDR3 DNA sequence: TGTGCCAACGCCTGGGACACTGAAGCTTTCTTT. The genes are TRBV12-3 or TRBV12-4 and TRBJ1-1; D unclear. The CDR3 sequence is 11 residues long. V lost 10 bases and J 3 bases, leaving 9 bases between the germline ends.

This clonotype appeared a few times. The chain employs TRBV7-9 and TRBJ2-6, with TRBD1 matching 7 bases. J was trimmed by 0 bases and V by 9 bases; bases with no gene match: 2. This CDR3 is built from 14 residues. Germline values: CDR1 SEHNR, CDR2 FQNEAQ (reference sequence). CDR3 bases: TGTGCCAGTTGGGACAGCTCTGGGGCCAACGTCCTGACTTTC. Amino acids: CASWDSSGANVLTF.

This clonotype was observed a handful of times. The chain recombines TRBV7-2 with TRBJ2-4; 7 bases line up with TRBD1. Germline V lookup: CDR1 SGHTA, CDR2 FQGNSA. V lost 1 base and J lost 1; bases outside the gene matches: 4. This CDR3 has 16 residues. CDR3 DNA: TGTGCCAGCAGCTTAGGAGACAGGGACGCCAAAAACATTCAGTACTTC. This encodes CASSLGDRDAKNIQYF. Full variable domain (rest looked up from reference TRBV7-2 and TRBJ2-4): GAGVSQSPSNKVTEKGKDVELRCDPISGHTALYWYRQSLGQGLEFLIYFQGNSAPDKSGLPSDRFSAERTGGSVSTLTIQRTQQEDSAVYLCASSLGDRDAKNIQYFGAGTRLSVL.

The chain is built from TRBV5-4 and TRBJ1-1; D possibly corresponds to TRBD1 (6 bases). The CDR3 covers 14 residues. Deletions cut 6 bases from V and 2 bases from J, with 14 bases between. Germline CDR1 is SGHNT and CDR2 is YYREEE (reference sequence). For the CDR3, the DNA is TGTGCCAGCACCCCGCCCAGGGGAAACACTGAAGCTTTCTTT. Protein sequence: CASTPPRGNTEAFF.

Only a few counts were recorded for this clonotype. This chain links TRBV9 with TRBJ2-3; possibly TRBD2 for D (6 bases). From germline, CDR1 is SGDLS and CDR2 YYNGEE. There are 14 residues in the CDR3. With 0 bases removed from V and 4 bases from J, the gap between germline ends came to 9 bases. This CDR3 reads CASSVEWGADTQYF. For the CDR3, the DNA is TGTGCCAGCAGCGTAGAGTGGGGGGCAGATACGCAGTATTTT.

J is TRBJ1-1 and V is TRBV7-9; a possible D gene is TRBD1 (5 bases). The CDR3 spans 16 residues. The germline V and J ends were trimmed by 5 bases and 3 bases, with 19 bases remaining between them. CDR1 is SEHNR, CDR2 FQNEAQ, per germline (reference sequence). CDR3 sequence (DNA): TGTGCCAGCAGCCAACCCCCGGGAGGGGTGGACACTGAAGCTTTCTTT. As protein: CASSQPPGGVDTEAFF.

The chain employs TRBV29-1 and TRBJ1-2; D is unclear. Germline V gives CDR1 SQVTM, CDR2 ANQGSEA. CDR3 size: 12 residues. Trimming took 0 bases from V and 6 from J, leaving 8 bases between them. CDR3 sequence reads: CSVEDSRDGYTF. The CDR3 bases are TGCAGCGTTGAAGATAGTAGGGATGGCTACACCTTC.

The V gene is TRBV4-2, the J gene TRBJ2-3; 9 nucleotides agree with TRBD2. Germline V lookup: CDR1 LGHNA, CDR2 YNFKEQ. V gave up 0 bases and J gave up 2 bases; unmatched junction bases: 6. The CDR3 loop spans 17 amino acids. CDR3 loop: CASSQDRSGGPTDTQYF. In DNA form, the CDR3 reads TGTGCCAGCAGCCAAGATAGAAGCGGGGGGCCCACAGATACGCAGTATTTT.

This clonotype has a handful of counts. This chain joins TRBV6-5 and TRBJ1-6; 7 positions agree with TRBD1. This CDR3 contains 17 residues. V shed 5 bases and J 5 bases; nucleotides not matched to a gene: 12. Looked up from germline, CDR1 is MNHEY and CDR2 is SVGAGI. CDR3 DNA: TGTGCCAGCAGTACCCGACAGGGATGGATCGATAATTCACCCCTCCACTTT. Translated, it gives CASSTRQGWIDNSPLHF.

This clonotype was counted only a few times. The chain uses TRBV18 and TRBJ1-4; D call uncertain. The CDR3 is made up of 13 amino acids. The germline CDR1 and CDR2 sequences are KGHSH and LQKENI. Deletions cut 2 bases from V and 7 bases from J, with 8 bases between. The CDR3 here is CASSPGEGEKLFF. The CDR3 DNA sequence: TGTGCCAGCTCACCAGGGGAAGGTGAAAAACTGTTTTTT.

The genes are TRBV4-3 and TRBJ2-1; 12 bases agree with TRBD1. V dropped 0 bases and J dropped 7; count of bases not matched to a gene: 4. Germline CDR1 is LGHNA and CDR2 is YSLEER. This CDR3 contains 16 residues. The DNA of the CDR3 is TGCGCCAGCAGCCAAGATCGGGGACAGGGGGCGAATGAGCAGTTCTTC. Its protein is CASSQDRGQGANEQFF.

The chain combines TRBV29-1 with TRBJ2-2; D ambiguous. The CDR3 is 12 residues long. Germline CDR1 is SQVTM and CDR2 is ANQGSEA. V lost 7 bases, J lost 4 bases, and 10 bases lay in between. This CDR3 is CSAGRSTGELFF. CDR3 sequence (DNA): TGCAGCGCTGGACGGAGCACCGGGGAGCTGTTTTTT.

The rearrangement links TRBV7-2 to TRBJ2-3; D remains unclear. V was cut by 6 bases and J by 2 bases, with 6 bases left in between. This CDR3 is 12 amino acids long. CDR1 and CDR2 (germline): SGHTA, FQGNSA. DNA for the CDR3: TGTGCCAGCAGTACGGTCACAGATACGCAGTATTTT. Translating gives CASSTVTDTQYF.

V usage is TRBV3-1 and J usage is TRBJ2-1; D remains unclear. Germline-derived CDR1 and CDR2 are LGHDT and YNNKEL (reference sequence). V lost 3 bases, J lost 9 bases, and 9 bases lay in between. The CDR3 has 12 amino acids. The CDR3 DNA follows: TGTGCCAGCAGCCATATCGTCGGTGAGCAGTTCTTC. It codes for CASSHIVGEQFF.

V is TRBV7-8 and J is TRBJ2-7; D might be TRBD2 (6 bases). Germline V CDR1 and CDR2: SGHVS, FQNEAQ. V was trimmed by 5 bases and J by 0 bases, leaving 8 bases between them. This CDR3 contains 13 residues. As DNA, the CDR3 is TGTGCCAGCAGCCGGGACTTCTCCTACGAGCAGTACGTC. The encoded protein is CASSRDFSYEQYV.

The DNA of the CDR3 is TGTGCCAGCAGTTACTGGGGGACAGCCAACACTGAAGCTTTCTTT. This codes for CASSYWGTANTEAFF. The rearrangement uses TRBV6-5 and TRBJ1-1; 7 positions match TRBD1. The germline gives CDR1 MNHEY, CDR2 SVGAGI. J lost 2 bases, V lost 1 base, and 4 bases had no gene match. This CDR3 is built from 15 residues.